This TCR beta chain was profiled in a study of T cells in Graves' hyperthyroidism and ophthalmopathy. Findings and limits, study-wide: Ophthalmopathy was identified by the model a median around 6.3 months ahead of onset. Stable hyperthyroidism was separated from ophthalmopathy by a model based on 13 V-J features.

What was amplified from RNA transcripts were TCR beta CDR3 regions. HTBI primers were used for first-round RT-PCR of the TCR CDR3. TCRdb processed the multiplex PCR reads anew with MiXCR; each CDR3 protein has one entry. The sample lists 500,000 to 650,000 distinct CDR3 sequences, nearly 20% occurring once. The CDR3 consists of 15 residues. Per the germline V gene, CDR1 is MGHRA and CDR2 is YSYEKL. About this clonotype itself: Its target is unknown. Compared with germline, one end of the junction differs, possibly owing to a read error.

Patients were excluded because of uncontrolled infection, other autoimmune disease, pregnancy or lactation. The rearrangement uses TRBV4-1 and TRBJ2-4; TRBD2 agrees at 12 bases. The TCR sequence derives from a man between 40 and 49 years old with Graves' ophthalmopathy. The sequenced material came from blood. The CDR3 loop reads CASSRTSGDKNIQYF. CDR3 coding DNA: TGTGCCAGCAGTAGGACTAGCGGGGACAAAAACATTCAGTACTTC.